The 4 T cell receptor beta chains below all came from one sample that was sequenced in a study of cytomegalovirus exposure and HLA in healthy donors. PCR was performed using 60 Vbeta and 13 Jbeta primers. Clones were sequenced by immunoSEQ multiplex PCR, and TCRdb holds only the in-frame ones, with some missing. The sample lists about 160,000 clones, roughly 80% occurring once. Sequencing was performed on PBMCs. All receptors derive from a man aged 18 to 35 in good health and CMV-seropositive.

The chain links TRBV4-1 to TRBJ2-5, with 7 bases matching TRBD1. The CDR3 runs 16 residues. Germline values: CDR1 MGHRA, CDR2 YSYEKL. Trimming cost V 4 bases and J 0 bases; bases outside gene matches: 8. The CDR3 region has the DNA TGCGCCAGCAGCCCTGCCGGGACAGCTAACCAAGAGACCCAGTACTTC. This codes for CASSPAGTANQETQYF.

V and J are TRBV5-1 and TRBJ1-1, with D unresolved. The CDR3 consists of 14 residues. Trimming pared 4 bases from V and 3 bases from J, leaving 13 bases between. Germline V gene sequence: CDR1 SGHRS, CDR2 YFSETQ. DNA for the CDR3: TGCGCCAGCAGCCTTTATTCCCCCGACACTGAAGCTTTCTTT. This gives the protein CASSLYSPDTEAFF. The full variable domain, its missing parts supplied by reference TRBV5-1 and TRBJ1-1, is KAGVTQTPRYLIKTRGQQVTLSCSPISGHRSVSWYQQTPGQGLQFLFEYFSETQRNKGNFPGRFSGRQFSNSRSEMNVSTLELGDSALYLCASSLYSPDTEAFFGQGTRLTVV.

V usage is TRBV10-3 and J usage is TRBJ1-2; TRBD1 aligns across 7 bases. The CDR3 has 14 amino acids. V lost 6 bases and J lost 7; bases outside the gene matches: 11. Per the germline V gene, CDR1 is ENHRY and CDR2 is SYGVKD. The CDR3 reads CAIRGQTKTGGYTF. CDR3 coding DNA: TGTGCCATCAGGGGACAGACGAAAACAGGTGGCTACACCTTC.

The chain combines TRBV11-2 with TRBJ2-7, with TRBD2 matching over 8 bases. The CDR3 is 14 amino acids. V lost 4 bases to trimming and J lost 3 bases; unmatched junction nucleotides: 5. The germline V gene has CDR1 SGHAT and CDR2 FQNNGV. Written as DNA, the CDR3 is TGTGCCAGCAGCTGGGGACTAGTCGGCTACGAGCAGTACTTC. This translates into CASSWGLVGYEQYF.